These 25 T cell receptor beta chains came from one sample sequenced in a study of tumor T cells in aggressive B-cell lymphoma. Repertoires were generated with immunoSEQ multiplex PCR, while TCRdb's copy carries only in-frame clones and drops some. This sample carries about 220 clones, more than 75% of them seen once, and the ten largest clones take roughly 18%. Source material: tumor tissue. Source of these receptors: an adult with diffuse large B cell lymphoma.

This clone was counted between two and nine times. The chain couples TRBV10-1 to TRBJ1-1, with D uncertain. This CDR3 is 13 amino acids long. Deletions cut 6 bases from V and 3 bases from J, with 11 bases between. Germline-derived CDR1 and CDR2 are WNHNN and SYGVQD (reference sequence). The CDR3 region is CASRAGSYTEAFF. Written as DNA, the CDR3 is TGCGCCAGCAGGGCCGGGAGTTACACTGAAGCTTTCTTT.

The gene calls are TRBV2 and TRBJ1-4; tentatively, D is TRBD1 (6 bases). The CDR3 extends over 15 amino acids. Germline V lookup: CDR1 SNHLY, CDR2 FYNNEI. Trimming took 7 bases from V and 2 from J, leaving 14 bases between them. The CDR3 loop is CASKPEGVTNEKLFF. CDR3 sequence (DNA): TGTGCCAGCAAACCAGAGGGGGTCACTAATGAAAAACTGTTTTTT. Based on the CDR3 plus reference TRBV2 and TRBJ1-4, the full variable domain is EPEVTQTPSHQVTQMGQEVILRCVPISNHLYFYWYRQILGQKVEFLVSFYNNEISEKSEIFDDQFSVERPDGSNFTLKIRSTKLEDSAMYFCASKPEGVTNEKLFFGSGTQLSVL.

This clone was observed a single time. This chain links TRBV6-5 with TRBJ1-3; 7 nucleotides agree with TRBD1. The DNA end is more similar to TRBJ2-2, so the J call may be wrong. The CDR3 spans 14 residues. The germline V gene has CDR1 MNHEY and CDR2 SVGAGI. As DNA, the CDR3 is TGTGCCAGCAGATTGGACAGGATGGTCGGGGAGCTGTTTTTT. Amino acid sequence: CASRLDRMVGELFF.

In the case of this clone: Other DNA sequences in the sample encode the same CDR3. This chain joins TRBV10-2 and TRBJ2-7; 7 positions agree with TRBD2. V dropped 3 bases and J dropped 0; count of bases not matched to a gene: 8. Germline CDR1 WSHSY, CDR2 SAAADI. CDR3 length: 16 residues. The CDR3 here is CASSDPFTSASYEQYF. The CDR3 coding sequence is TGCGCCAGCAGTGACCCATTTACTAGCGCCTCCTACGAGCAGTACTTC.

This clone was seen only once. The chain combines TRBV29-1 with TRBJ1-2; a weak D match, TRBD1 (5 bases). Per germline, CDR1 SQVTM and CDR2 ANQGSEA. CDR3 length equals 14 residues. The germline V and J ends were trimmed by 1 base and 5 bases, with 14 bases remaining between them. The CDR3 nucleotides read TGCAGCGTTGAAGGACAGCCATCAATTTATGGCTACACCTTC. It encodes CSVEGQPSIYGYTF.

The gene calls are TRBV20-1 and TRBJ2-7; D is uncertain. Germline V gives CDR1 DFQATT, CDR2 SNEGSKA (reference sequence). V dropped 3 bases and J dropped 4 bases, with 7 bases sitting between them. The CDR3 is 11 amino acids. As DNA, the CDR3 is TGCAGTGCTAGCGAGGCTTACGAGCAGTACTTC. Translation: CSASEAYEQYF.

The chain links TRBV5-1 to TRBJ2-1; D unresolved. Germline-derived CDR1 and CDR2 are SGHRS and YFSETQ. The CDR3 loop spans 15 amino acids. V was clipped by 4 bases and J by 0 bases, with 11 bases between them. The CDR3 region is CASSRIRYSYNEQFF. CDR3 DNA: TGCGCCAGCAGCCGCATCAGGTACTCCTACAATGAGCAGTTCTTC.

The V and J genes are TRBV7-7 and TRBJ2-1; a possible D gene is TRBD2 (5 bases). The V gene's germline CDR1 is SSHAT and CDR2 FNYEAQ (reference sequence). This CDR3 is built from 14 residues. Trimming took off 4 bases at V and 3 bases at J, with 10 bases between the two ends. The CDR3 reads CASSYLGDYNEQFF. The CDR3 coding sequence is TGTGCCAGCAGCTACCTCGGGGACTACAATGAGCAGTTCTTC.

This clone appeared once. The chain carries TRBV6-6 and TRBJ2-3; the match to TRBD1 covers 8 bases. The trim removed 8 bases at V and 3 bases at J, leaving 10 bases unmatched. Germline-derived CDR1 and CDR2 are MNHNY and SVGAGI (reference sequence). There are 15 residues in the CDR3. The chain's CDR3 is CASATGGGVTDTQYF. The CDR3 coding sequence is TGTGCCAGCGCCACAGGGGGAGGCGTAACAGATACGCAGTATTTT.

This clone has only a few counts. This sequence joins TRBV29-1 and TRBJ1-1, with D possibly matching TRBD1 (5 bases). Trimming left V 2 bases short and J 4 bases short, with 11 bases between. Germline CDR1 reads SQVTM; CDR2 reads ANQGSEA. This CDR3 comprises 13 residues. CDR3: CSVERGSSTEAFF. The CDR3 DNA follows: TGCAGCGTTGAACGGGGGAGTAGCACTGAAGCTTTCTTT.

The V call is TRBV29-1, the J call TRBJ2-7, with a weak D call TRBD2 (6 bases). Trimming left V 4 bases short and J 3 bases short, with 13 bases between. This CDR3 is 13 amino acids long. In germline, CDR1 is SQVTM, CDR2 ANQGSEA. CDR3 DNA: TGCAGCGTTGTCGGGAGTAAGCTCTACGAGCAGTACTTC. It yields the protein CSVVGSKLYEQYF.

V gene TRBV5-4 combines with J gene TRBJ2-7; maybe TRBD2 (6 bases). Germline assignment: CDR1 SGHNT and CDR2 YYREEE (reference sequence). V gave up 4 bases and J gave up 2 bases, with 10 bases separating them. The CDR3 is made up of 13 amino acids. The CDR3 DNA reads TGTGCCAGCAGCGGGGAGGACCCCTACGAGCAGTACTTC. Translated, it gives CASSGEDPYEQYF.

This clone was counted a single time. The chain employs TRBV19 and TRBJ1-6, with D perhaps TRBD1 (5 bases). The CDR3 consists of 14 residues. The germline V and J ends were trimmed by 2 bases and 9 bases, with 11 bases remaining between them. CDR1 is LNHDA, CDR2 SQIVND, per germline (reference sequence). CDR3 protein: CASSIRQGSSPLHF. The CDR3, as DNA: TGTGCCAGTAGTATACGGCAGGGAAGTTCACCCCTCCACTTT.

This clone showed up just a few times. The sample carries other DNA sequences with the same CDR3. V is TRBV7-2 and J is TRBJ2-7, with TRBD1 matching 8 bases. Germline V gene sequence: CDR1 SGHTA, CDR2 FQGNSA. CDR3 size: 18 residues. Losses at the gene ends were 5 bases for V and 2 bases for J; bases not matched to a gene: 17. CDR3 DNA: TGTGCCAGCAGCCGCAACCTCGAGCTGGGACAGGCCACCTACGAGCAGTACTTC. Protein: CASSRNLELGQATYEQYF. Together with reference TRBV7-2 and TRBJ2-7, the CDR3 gives the full variable domain: GAGVSQSPSNKVTEKGKDVELRCDPISGHTALYWYRQSLGQGLEFLIYFQGNSAPDKSGLPSDRFSAERTGGSVSTLTIQRTQQEDSAVYLCASSRNLELGQATYEQYFGPGTRLTVT.

The chain has TRBV29-1 and TRBJ2-4; weak D call: TRBD2 (5 bases). The CDR3 runs to 16 residues. Trimming cost V 0 bases and J 0 bases, with 12 bases left between them. The germline V gene encodes CDR1 SQVTM and CDR2 ANQGSEA. In DNA form, the CDR3 reads TGCAGCGTTGAAGAGAGTTGGGAGTTAGCCAAAAACATTCAGTACTTC. Protein sequence: CSVEESWELAKNIQYF.

The chain uses TRBV6-1 and TRBJ2-7; TRBD2 might be the D (6 bases). Germline CDR1 and CDR2: MNHNS and SASEGT. The CDR3 is 13 amino acids. Trimming shortened V by 7 bases and J by 3 bases, and 13 bases separated the two germline ends. CDR3 nucleotides: TGTGCCAGCACCGGTAGCGGCAACTACGAGCAGTACTTC. Its protein is CASTGSGNYEQYF.

The rearrangement joins TRBV7-9 to TRBJ2-7; TRBD1 agrees at 7 bases. The CDR3 contains 12 residues. In germline, CDR1 is SEHNR, CDR2 FQNEAQ (reference sequence). V dropped 5 bases and J dropped 12; count of bases not matched to a gene: 10. The DNA for the CDR3 is TGTGCCAGCAGCCGCCACGACAGGGAAACGTACTTC. Translating gives CASSRHDRETYF.

The chain uses TRBV5-1 and TRBJ1-2, with TRBD1 identical over 7 bases. Trimming at V came to 4 bases and at J to 7 bases, leaving 7 bases not matched to a gene. The germline V gene encodes CDR1 SGHRS and CDR2 YFSETQ. This CDR3 spans 13 amino acids. Here the CDR3 DNA reads TGCGCCAGCAGCGATACAGGGGAGTTTGGCTACACCTTC. Residues: CASSDTGEFGYTF.

The rearrangement uses TRBV6-6 and TRBJ1-1; D not certain. With 5 bases removed from V and 2 bases from J, the gap between germline ends came to 9 bases. The CDR3 extends over 13 amino acids. The germline gives CDR1 MNHNY, CDR2 SVGAGI (reference sequence). Here the CDR3 reads CASSQRQNTEAFF. The CDR3 bases are TGTGCCAGCAGTCAACGACAAAACACTGAAGCTTTCTTT.

This clone was counted only a few times. The J gene is TRBJ1-5, the V gene TRBV19, with D perhaps TRBD1 (5 bases). The germline V gene encodes CDR1 LNHDA and CDR2 SQIVND (reference sequence). Trimming removed 5 bases at V and 5 bases at J, with 19 bases between. This CDR3 has 16 residues. The CDR3, as DNA: TGTGCCAGTAGTCGGACCCCGACAGTAGCCGATCAGCCCCAGCATTTT. The encoded protein is CASSRTPTVADQPQHF.

This chain uses TRBV28 with TRBJ1-1; D perhaps matches TRBD1 (6 bases). V lost 7 bases and J lost 5, with 17 bases in between. The CDR3 length is 14 residues. Germline CDR1 and CDR2: MDHEN and SYDVKM. The CDR3 region is CASTEMGARTEAFF. CDR3 nucleotide sequence: TGTGCCAGCACCGAAATGGGGGCGAGGACTGAAGCTTTCTTT.

This chain joins TRBV10-3 and TRBJ2-7; 7 bases map to TRBD2. V shed 3 bases and J 2 bases; nucleotides not matched to a gene: 4. The CDR3 is made up of 14 amino acids. Germline loops: CDR1 ENHRY, CDR2 SYGVKD. The CDR3 bases are TGTGCCATCAGTGACGCGGGGGAAACCTACGAGCAGTACTTC. As protein: CAISDAGETYEQYF.

The chain couples TRBV27 to TRBJ2-1, with 8 bases identical to TRBD1. The germline CDR1 and CDR2 sequences are MNHEY and SMNVEV (reference sequence). V was clipped by 7 bases and J by 5 bases; unmatched bases: 10. The CDR3 length is 15 residues. Here the CDR3 DNA reads TGTGCCAGCATCCTGCGACAGGGGTATCACAATGAGCAGTTCTTC. Its translation is CASILRQGYHNEQFF.

The V and J genes are TRBV7-9 and TRBJ1-4; TRBD1 matches 7 bases. The germline CDR1 and CDR2 sequences are SEHNR and FQNEAQ (reference sequence). The CDR3 has 16 residues. V dropped 4 bases and J dropped 4; count of bases not matched to a gene: 9. The CDR3 nucleotides are TGTGCCAGCAGCTCGGACAGGAGGATCGGTAATGAAAAACTGTTTTTT. Its protein product is CASSSDRRIGNEKLFF.

The V gene is TRBV7-2, the J gene TRBJ2-7; D gene unclear. The germline V and J ends were trimmed by 1 base and 3 bases, with 7 bases remaining between them. Germline V gene lookup returns CDR1 SGHTA and CDR2 FQGNSA. This CDR3 is built from 13 residues. The CDR3 loop is CASSLVPLYEQYF. The CDR3 region has the DNA TGTGCCAGCAGCTTAGTCCCCCTCTACGAGCAGTACTTC.